This T cell receptor beta chain was captured in a study of cytomegalovirus exposure and HLA in healthy donors. PCR involved 60 Vbeta and 13 Jbeta primers. Clones were read by immunoSEQ multiplex PCR, and TCRdb kept only the in-frame ones, dropping some. Of 150,000 or so clones listed, 65% to 90% are singletons. V lost 8 bases, J lost 5 bases, and 4 bases stayed unmatched. Germline V CDR1 and CDR2: MGHDK, SYGVNS. The CDR3 contains 12 residues. Input material: PBMCs. The gene calls are TRBV25-1 and TRBJ2-5, with TRBD1 matching over 8 bases. The sequence was obtained from a young woman in good health and CMV-seronegative. The CDR3 DNA reads as TGTGCCAGCCGACAGGGGTGGGAGACCCAGTACTTC. Translating gives CASRQGWETQYF.